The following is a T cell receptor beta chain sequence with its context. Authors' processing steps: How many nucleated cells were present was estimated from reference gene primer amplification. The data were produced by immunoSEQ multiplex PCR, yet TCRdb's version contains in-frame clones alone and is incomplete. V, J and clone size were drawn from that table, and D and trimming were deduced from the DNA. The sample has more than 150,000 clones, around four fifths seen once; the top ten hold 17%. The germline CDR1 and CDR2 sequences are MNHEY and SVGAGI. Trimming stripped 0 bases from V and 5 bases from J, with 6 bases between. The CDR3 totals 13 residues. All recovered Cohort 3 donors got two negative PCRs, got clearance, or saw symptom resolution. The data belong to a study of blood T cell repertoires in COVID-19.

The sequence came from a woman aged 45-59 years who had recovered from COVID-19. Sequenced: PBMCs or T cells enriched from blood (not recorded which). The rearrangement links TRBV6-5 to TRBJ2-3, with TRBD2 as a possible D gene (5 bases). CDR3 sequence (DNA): TGTGCCAGCAGTTACTCAGGAGGAGATACGCAGTATTTT. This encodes CASSYSGGDTQYF.